This T cell receptor beta chain was sequenced in a study of radiation and T cells in renal cell carcinoma. Broader study findings: Compared with controls, irradiated tumors had more, larger dominant CDR3 motifs.

Treatment reported: treatment-naive control, cytoreductive nephrectomy. Note on this clone: Its target is unknown.

Trimming removed 3 bases at V and 1 base at J, with 8 bases between. Germline values: CDR1 SQVTM, CDR2 ANQGSEA. The CDR3 length is 13 residues. Sequencing used immunoSEQ multiplex PCR; TCRdb keeps in-frame clones, though not all of them. The sample has under 11,000 clones; more than 50% are singletons. The rearrangement uses TRBV29-1 and TRBJ2-3, with unresolved D. The receptor was isolated from a man aged 35-49 years with renal cell carcinoma. Sequenced here: tumor tissue, sampled from a patient whose treatment was nephrectomy without radiotherapy. CDR3 sequence reads: CSVDSAGTDTQYF. DNA for the CDR3: TGCAGCGTTGACTCTGCAGGCACAGATACGCAGTATTTT.